This T cell receptor (beta chain) came from a study of T cell clusters in autoimmune cytopenias. This clonotype registers medium-sized by frequency. The target antigen is unknown. About 37,500 genome equivalents of blood DNA were amplified for TRB. Study conclusions and caveats: Functional roles of the in silico T cell clusters still await experimental validation.

One tube held mixed TRB-A and TRB-B primer pools for touch-down PCR. TCRdb re-called the multiplex PCR reads; one entry per CDR3 protein, DNA not given. The table gives over a thousand distinct CDR3 sequences; the top ten clones make up more than 45% of it. The CDR3 sequence is 14 residues long. Germline CDR1 and CDR2: KGHSH and LQKENI. This TCR came from a human donor with an autoimmune cytopenia or autoimmune hepatitis (not recorded which). The sequenced sample consisted of peripheral blood. V usage is TRBV18 and J usage is TRBJ2-5. CDR3 protein: CASSPSVRMETQYF.